This TCR beta chain appears in the sequencing data of a study of cytotoxic CD8 clonotypes in ibrutinib-treated CLL. Study information: Recorded responses included about 25 partial and 2 complete; following median about 68 months, approximately 15 stayed remitted and around 12 progressed. Study results and caveats: With treatment, public clonotypes, which were uncommon, either contracted or remained stable.

The intended depth for sequencing was 1 in 200,000 to 1 in 1 million T cells. Libraries were prepared by immunoSEQ multiplex PCR; TCRdb keeps only in-frame clonotypes and omits some of them. The sample lists under 150,000 clones; around 84% were seen once. The CDR3 is 15 residues long. Per germline, CDR1 MNHNY and CDR2 SVGAGI (reference sequence). Deletions cut 2 bases from V and 0 bases from J, with 9 bases between. About this clone itself: The antigen is not known.

The gene calls are TRBV6-6 and TRBJ2-3; D is undetermined. The source was PBMCs, collected after 24 months of ibrutinib treatment. This sequence originates from a human donor with chronic lymphocytic leukemia. CDR3 protein: CASSYNQDSTDTQYF. The CDR3 coding sequence is TGTGCCAGCAGTTACAACCAGGACAGCACAGATACGCAGTATTTT.